Presented here are 18 T cell receptor beta chains from one specimen sequenced in a study of T cells in women clearing cervical HPV infection. TCRdb's table, derived via immunoSEQ multiplex PCR, lists solely in-frame clones and lacks some. Its table lists around 30,000 clones. Sequenced material: blood buffy coat. Source of these receptors: a woman between 18 and 69 years old with a cervical HPV16 infection that either progressed to CIN3+ or cleared (not recorded which).

A remark on this clone: The sequenced fragment ends 3 residues before the CDR3 boundary, so the rest is inferred from the germline J gene. The chain employs TRBV6-1 and TRBJ1-2, with 8 bases fitting TRBD1. CDR3 length: 14 residues. Per the germline V gene, CDR1 is MNHNS and CDR2 is SASEGT. CDR3 amino acids: CASSETRDRQSYTF. CDR3 bases read: TGTGCCAGCAGTGAGACACGGGACAGGCAGAGC.

For this clone: The CDR3 end lies 3 residues beyond the end of the read and is filled in from the germline J gene. This chain uses TRBV19 with TRBJ1-1, with D unresolved. Trimming took off 4 bases at V and 1 base at J, with 10 bases between the two ends. The CDR3 contains 14 residues. Germline CDR1 and CDR2: LNHDA and SQIVND (reference sequence). The DNA read from the CDR3 is TGTGCCAGTAGTACCTCTTACGGGAACACTGAA. It translates to CASSTSYGNTE. The CDR3 in full is CASSTSYGNTEAFF.

In regard to this clone: The read ends 3 residues shy of where the CDR3 ends; the end is completed using the germline J gene. The chain uses TRBV7-2 and TRBJ2-7; unclear D gene. The CDR3 is made up of 13 amino acids. V lost 5 bases and J lost 3, with 11 bases in between. CDR1 and CDR2 (germline): SGHTA, FQGNSA. The CDR3 loop reads CASSTSPSYEQYF. The sequenced part of the CDR3 DNA is TGTGCCAGCAGCACATCCCCCAGCTACGAG.

Concerning this clone: The CDR3 goes on 3 residues after the read ends, and that part is filled in from the germline J gene. The J gene is TRBJ1-4, the V gene TRBV20-1; D gene ambiguous. Between the trimmed V and J ends, which lost 3 bases and 7 bases, there was a span of 18 bases. CDR3 length: 15 amino acids. Germline V lookup: CDR1 DFQATT, CDR2 SNEGSKA (reference sequence). CDR3 DNA (partial): TGCAGTGCTAGCGGACGGGGTCTTGGGAGTGAAAAA. Protein product: CSASGRGLGSEK. The entire CDR3 reads CSASGRGLGSEKLFF.

About this clone itself: The sequenced fragment ends 3 residues before the CDR3 boundary, so the rest is inferred from the germline J gene. The rearrangement uses TRBV7-6 and TRBJ2-7, with TRBD1 matching 7 bases. V lost 5 bases, J lost 3 bases, and 10 bases stayed unmatched. CDR3 length: 15 residues. Looked up from germline, CDR1 is SGHVS and CDR2 is FNYEAQ. CDR3 DNA, as far as it was read: TGTGCCAGCAGCCGACGTCCGGGACAGTACTACGAG. Residues: CASSRRPGQYYE. The complete CDR3 sequence is CASSRRPGQYYEQYF.

Notes on this clone: The read halts 3 residues ahead of the CDR3 end, with the missing end drawn from the germline J gene. The chain is built from TRBV5-1 and TRBJ2-1; 7 bases line up with TRBD1. Trimming took 3 bases from V and 6 from J; bases not matched to a gene: 3. The germline V gene encodes CDR1 SGHRS and CDR2 YFSETQ. The CDR3 has 13 residues. The sequenced CDR3 bases are TGCGCCAGCAGCTGGCGACAGGGCAATGAG. Its translation: CASSWRQGNE. The CDR3 as a whole reads CASSWRQGNEQFF.

In regard to this clone: The sample carries other DNA sequences with the same CDR3. The covered CDR3 bases are TGTGCCAGCAGCCGGCAGGGCTATGGC. Amino acid sequence: CASSRQGYG. The CDR3, in full, reads CASSRQGYGYTF. The chain has TRBV14 and TRBJ1-2; possibly TRBD1 for D (5 bases). The read falls 3 residues short of the CDR3 end, and the missing part is taken from the germline J gene. The CDR3 covers 12 residues. Between the trimmed V and J ends, which lost 4 bases and 4 bases, there was a span of 7 bases. Per germline, CDR1 SGHDN and CDR2 FVKESK.

Details on this clone: Read coverage stops 3 residues before the CDR3 terminus; the germline J gene supplies the remainder. The rearrangement links TRBV28 to TRBJ2-7; TRBD2 matches 8 bases. Germline trimming cut 5 bases from V and 2 bases from J; bases unmatched to any gene: 20. The CDR3 spans 19 residues. Germline V gives CDR1 MDHEN, CDR2 SYDVKM. The CDR3 loop reads CASSRSSLRGSGSTYEQYF. The CDR3 DNA, read in part, is TGTGCCAGCAGTCGAAGTTCTTTGAGGGGCAGCGGGAGCACCTACGAG.

CDR3 DNA (partial): TGCGCCAGCAGTCGAACCAGAATACCCTACGAG. It is translated as CASSRTRIPYE. The whole CDR3 sequence is CASSRTRIPYEQYF. V is TRBV10-1 and J is TRBJ2-7; D is undetermined. The read ends 3 residues early relative to the CDR3; the germline J gene fills the gap. The germline CDR1 and CDR2 sequences are WNHNN and SYGVQD (reference sequence). This CDR3 is built from 14 residues. Trimming cost V 5 bases and J 2 bases, with 13 bases left between them.

In regard to this clone: The read ends 3 residues before the CDR3 terminus; that terminus is restored from the germline J gene. This chain connects TRBV10-3 to TRBJ2-1, with 7 nucleotides matching TRBD2. After removal of 6 bases from V and 3 bases from J, the junction contained 11 bases not matched to a gene. In germline, CDR1 is ENHRY, CDR2 SYGVKD. The CDR3 loop spans 16 amino acids. CDR3 protein: CAIRGDGTTDYNEQFF. The DNA read from the CDR3 is TGTGCCATCAGGGGAGATGGGACTACAGACTACAATGAG.

Details on this clone: The read terminates 3 residues ahead of where the CDR3 ends, so the germline J gene completes it. The chain has TRBV30 and TRBJ1-1; 7 positions match TRBD1. From germline, CDR1 is GTSNPN and CDR2 SVGIG (reference sequence). This CDR3 comprises 13 residues. The ends lost 4 bases at V and 4 bases at J; junction bases unmatched: 6. The sequenced part of the CDR3 DNA is TGTGCCTGGAATTGGGACAGACGCACTGAA. Translated: CAWNWDRRTE. The full CDR3 protein reads CAWNWDRRTEAFF.

Points on this clone: The read ends 3 residues before the CDR3 terminus; that terminus is restored from the germline J gene. The chain carries TRBV2 and TRBJ2-5; a weak D match, TRBD2 (5 bases). Deletions cut 6 bases from V and 7 bases from J, with 15 bases between. Germline loops: CDR1 SNHLY, CDR2 FYNNEI. This CDR3 spans 13 amino acids. The CDR3 bases that were read are TGTGCCAGCAGCTCGGACCGACGGGGGACC. Translating gives CASSSDRRGT. The whole CDR3 region reads CASSSDRRGTQYF. Full variable domain (outside the CDR3, taken from reference TRBV2 and TRBJ2-5): EPEVTQTPSHQVTQMGQEVILRCVPISNHLYFYWYRQILGQKVEFLVSFYNNEISEKSEIFDDQFSVERPDGSNFTLKIRSTKLEDSAMYFCASSSDRRGTQYFGPGTRLLVL.

Regarding this clone: An end of the junction does not agree with germline; a read error may underlie this. The read terminates 3 residues ahead of where the CDR3 ends, so the germline J gene completes it. The chain has TRBV4-2 and TRBJ2-7; the D gene is possibly TRBD2 (5 bases). CDR1 is LGHNA and CDR2 is YNFKEQ in the germline V gene. The CDR3 totals 16 residues. CDR3: CASSQDTAGGTYEQYF. CDR3 DNA (partial): TGCGCCAGCAGCCAAGATACCGCGGGTGGTACTTACGAG.

Note on this clone: The read halts 3 residues ahead of the CDR3 end, with the missing end drawn from the germline J gene. V gene TRBV20-1 combines with J gene TRBJ2-7, with D tentatively TRBD1 (6 bases). The V gene lost 3 bases and the J gene lost 1 base, with 16 bases spanning the gap. This CDR3 comprises 15 residues. Germline assignment: CDR1 DFQATT and CDR2 SNEGSKA (reference sequence). Partial CDR3 DNA: TGCAGTGCTAGGAGGTCAGGGGTTTTGTCCTACGAG. Residues: CSARRSGVLSYE. The CDR3, in full, reads CSARRSGVLSYEQYF.

This clone is called medium-sized based on its frequency. Coverage ceases 3 residues before the CDR3 finishes, and the germline J gene fills in the end. The chain couples TRBV19 to TRBJ2-2, with D possibly TRBD1 on 5 matching bases. The CDR3 consists of 15 residues. Germline V gene lookup returns CDR1 LNHDA and CDR2 SQIVND (reference sequence). Trimming pared 3 bases from V and 2 bases from J, leaving 10 bases between. The part of the CDR3 DNA that was read is TGTGCCAGTAGTATGCGGACACCCAACACCGGGGAG. Translation: CASSMRTPNTGE. The entire CDR3 sequence reads CASSMRTPNTGELFF.

Its frequency marks this clone as medium-sized. The read ends 3 residues before the CDR3 terminus; that terminus is restored from the germline J gene. V is TRBV29-1 and J is TRBJ1-1, with unresolved D. CDR1 is SQVTM and CDR2 is ANQGSEA in the germline V gene. The length of the CDR3 is 12 residues. V was pared by 6 bases and J by 4 bases, with 12 bases between. CDR3 protein: CSVGNEGTEAFF. The DNA read from the CDR3 is TGCAGCGTGGGCAATGAGGGCACTGAA.

In the case of this clone: The read terminates 3 residues ahead of where the CDR3 ends, so the germline J gene completes it. V is TRBV2 and J is TRBJ2-5, with 9 bases that match TRBD2. V lost 4 bases, J lost 5 bases, and 2 bases stayed unmatched. The CDR3 contains 13 residues. Germline V gene sequence: CDR1 SNHLY, CDR2 FYNNEI. The CDR3 loop is CASSAGLAETQYF. The sequenced part of the CDR3 DNA is TGTGCCAGCAGTGCTGGACTAGCGGAGACC.

With regard to this clone: The CDR3 end lies 3 residues beyond the end of the read and is filled in from the germline J gene. The chain combines TRBV6-4 with TRBJ2-4; TRBD1 agrees at 9 bases. Germline V lookup: CDR1 MRHNA, CDR2 SNTAGT. V gave up 3 bases and J gave up 6 bases; unmatched junction bases: 3. CDR3 length: 14 residues. CDR3: CASSEGTGSNIQYF. Incomplete CDR3 DNA: TGTGCCAGCAGTGAAGGGACAGGGTCAAACATT.